This T cell receptor beta chain derives from a study of blood T cell repertoires in COVID-19. Whole-study context: Collection of acute and convalescent COVID-19 samples took place in the United States, Italy and Spain. PBMCs, B-cell-depleted T cells, or T cells provided the cDNA or gDNA that made up the material.

Per the study methods: The assay estimated nucleated cells by amplifying reference gene primers. Produced via immunoSEQ multiplex PCR; TCRdb's table is partial and in-frame only. That table supplies the V and J calls and clone size; D and trimming were determined from the DNA. Of some 270,000 clones in the sample, about 91% were seen once. Sequencing was done on a sample of peripheral blood. The clonotype comes from a woman in her 40s who had recovered from COVID-19.

The CDR3 here is CASSTLGGQANSPLHF. The CDR3 region has the DNA TGTGCCAGTAGTACCCTGGGAGGACAAGCCAATTCACCCCTCCACTTT. The chain joins TRBV19 to TRBJ1-6; D might be TRBD1 (5 bases). Trimming took off 4 bases at V and 7 bases at J, with 17 bases between the two ends. The CDR3 has 16 residues. CDR1 is LNHDA, CDR2 SQIVND, per germline (reference sequence). The whole variable domain, remainder taken from reference TRBV19 and TRBJ1-6, is DGGITQSPKYLFRKEGQNVTLSCEQNLNHDAMYWYRQDPGQGLRLIYYSQIVNDFQKGDIAEGYSVSREKKESFPLTVTSAQKNPTAFYLCASSTLGGQANSPLHFGNGTRLTVT.